This T cell receptor beta chain emerged from a study of CD4 T cells in relation to SARS-CoV-2 and coronaviruses. Assay used: immunoSEQ multiplex PCR; TCRdb lists only in-frame clones, some missing. The sample has 29,000 or so clones, roughly 78% seen once. This CDR3 has 16 amino acids. Germline CDR1 and CDR2: SGHVS and FQNEAQ. With V trimmed by 1 base and J by 1 base, 2 bases remained unmatched. This clone showed up just a few times. The antigen is not known. The unexposed donors gave CD4+ T cells in about 2011-2019, prior to COVID-19. After 10 to 11 days of culture, CD4+ T cells were isolated. Cultures held under 2.5 million PBMCs per well with roughly 10 IU/ml IL-2.

This rearrangement joins TRBV7-8 to TRBJ2-2, with 8 bases fitting TRBD2. This clonotype was obtained from a human donor in good health. The source material was CD4+ T cells from PBMCs, cultured in vitro. The CDR3 DNA reads as TGTGCCAGCAGCTTAGGGGGGACTAGGAACACCGGGGAGCTGTTTTTT. This translates into CASSLGGTRNTGELFF.